The present entry profiles one T cell receptor (beta chain) with its context. Its antigen remains undetermined. The library was made by the immunoSEQ multiplex PCR assay. Imported from immuneACCESS, the table was reduced by TCRdb to in-frame sequences with V and J called. These copies leave out some clones; in studies compared against another copy, an unresolved V gene accounts for under half, and the cause of the remainder is not known. This specimen's table enumerates fewer than 250,000 clones. Under 2.5% of the sample is held by the ten biggest clonotypes. This sample is drawn from a study of control samples from healthy donors and cancer patients (dated by TCRdb to the early 2020s). The cysteine opens and the phenylalanine closes a CDR3 of 13 amino acids. CDR3 DNA is the only sequence kept; it has 39 bases, read in frame from the first base. Trimming at the junction amounts to 6 bases on V and 4 bases on J, and the germline ends lie 12 bases apart. In the germline V gene, CDR1 corresponds to SGHTA and CDR2 to FQGNSA.

Sequencing input: blood. The chain links TRBV7-2 with TRBJ1-1; the D gene remains uncertain. The receptor was isolated from a woman aged 30 to 39 in good health. The CDR3 corresponds to CASSAARLTEAFF. The bases read TGTGCCAGCAGTGCCGCGCGTCTCACTGAAGCTTTCTTT.